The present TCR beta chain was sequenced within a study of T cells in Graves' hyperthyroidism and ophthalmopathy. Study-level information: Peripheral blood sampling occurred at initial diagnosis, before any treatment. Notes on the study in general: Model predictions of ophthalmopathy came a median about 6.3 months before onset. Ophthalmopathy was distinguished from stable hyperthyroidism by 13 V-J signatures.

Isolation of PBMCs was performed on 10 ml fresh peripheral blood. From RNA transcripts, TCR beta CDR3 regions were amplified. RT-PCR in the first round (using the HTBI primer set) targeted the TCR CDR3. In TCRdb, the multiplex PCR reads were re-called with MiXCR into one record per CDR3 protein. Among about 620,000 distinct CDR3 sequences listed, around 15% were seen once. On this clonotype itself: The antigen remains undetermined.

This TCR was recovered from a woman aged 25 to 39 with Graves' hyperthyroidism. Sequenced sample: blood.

The CDR3 reads CASSHIGGREQYF. Here the CDR3 DNA reads TGTGCCAGCAGCCACATAGGGGGGCGAGAGCAGTACTTC. This rearrangement joins TRBV11-2 to TRBJ2-7, with D perhaps given as TRBD1 or TRBD2 (6 bases each). Germline V gene lookup returns CDR1 SGHAT and CDR2 FQNNGV. This CDR3 region has 13 residues. Trimming shortened V by 5 bases and J by 7 bases, and 15 bases separated the two germline ends. The full variable domain, with the rest looked up from reference TRBV11-2 and TRBJ2-7, is EAGVAQSPRYKIIEKRQSVAFWCNPISGHATLYWYQQILGQGPKLLIQFQNNGVVDDSQLPKDRFSAERLKGVDSTLKIQPAKLEDSAVYLCASSHIGGREQYFGPGTRLTVT.